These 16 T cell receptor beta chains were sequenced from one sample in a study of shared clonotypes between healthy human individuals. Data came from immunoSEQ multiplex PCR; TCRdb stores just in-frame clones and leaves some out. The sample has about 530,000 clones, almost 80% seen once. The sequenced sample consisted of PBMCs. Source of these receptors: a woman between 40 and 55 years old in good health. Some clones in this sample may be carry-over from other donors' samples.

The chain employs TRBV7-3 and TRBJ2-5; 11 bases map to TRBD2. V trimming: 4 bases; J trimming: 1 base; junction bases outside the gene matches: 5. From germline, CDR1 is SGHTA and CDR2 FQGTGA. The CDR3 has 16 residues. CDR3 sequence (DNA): TGTGCCAGCAGCTCCACGGGACTAGCGGCCCAAGAGACCCAGTACTTC. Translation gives CASSSTGLAAQETQYF. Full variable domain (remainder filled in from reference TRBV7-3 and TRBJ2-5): GAGVSQTPSNKVTEKGKYVELRCDPISGHTALYWYRQSLGQGPEFLIYFQGTGAADDSGLPNDRFFAVRPEGSVSTLKIQRTERGDSAVYLCASSSTGLAAQETQYFGPGTRLLVL.

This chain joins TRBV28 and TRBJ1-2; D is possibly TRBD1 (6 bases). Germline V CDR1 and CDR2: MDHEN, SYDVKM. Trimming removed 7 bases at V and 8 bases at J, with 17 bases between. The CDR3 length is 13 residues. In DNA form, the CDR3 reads TGTGCCAGCACGACTCAGGGGAAAAGAGGCTACACCTTC. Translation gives CASTTQGKRGYTF.

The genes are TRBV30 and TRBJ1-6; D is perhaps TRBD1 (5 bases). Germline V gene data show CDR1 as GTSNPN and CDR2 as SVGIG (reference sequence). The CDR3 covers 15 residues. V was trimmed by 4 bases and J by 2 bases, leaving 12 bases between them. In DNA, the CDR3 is TGTGCCTGGACTGGCAGGGTCGCCTATAATTCACCCCTCCACTTT. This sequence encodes CAWTGRVAYNSPLHF.

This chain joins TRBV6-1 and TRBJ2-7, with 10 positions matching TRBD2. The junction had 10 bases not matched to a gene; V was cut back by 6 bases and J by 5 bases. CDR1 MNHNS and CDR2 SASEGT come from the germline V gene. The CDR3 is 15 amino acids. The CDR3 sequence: CASSPPAGGPHEQYF. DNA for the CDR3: TGTGCCAGCAGCCCCCCAGCGGGAGGGCCCCACGAGCAGTACTTC.

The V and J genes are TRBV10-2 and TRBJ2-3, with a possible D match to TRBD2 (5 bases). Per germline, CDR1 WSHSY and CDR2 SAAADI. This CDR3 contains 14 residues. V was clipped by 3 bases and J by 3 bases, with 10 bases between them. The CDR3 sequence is CASSDTRGTDTQYF. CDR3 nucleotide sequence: TGCGCCAGCAGTGACACCCGAGGGACAGATACGCAGTATTTT.

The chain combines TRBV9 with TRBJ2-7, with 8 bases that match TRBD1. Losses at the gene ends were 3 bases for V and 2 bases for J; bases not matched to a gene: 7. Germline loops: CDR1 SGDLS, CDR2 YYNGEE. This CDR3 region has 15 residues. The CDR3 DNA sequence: TGTGCCAGCAGCGAACACCCGGGACAGGCCTACGAGCAGTACTTC. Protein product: CASSEHPGQAYEQYF.

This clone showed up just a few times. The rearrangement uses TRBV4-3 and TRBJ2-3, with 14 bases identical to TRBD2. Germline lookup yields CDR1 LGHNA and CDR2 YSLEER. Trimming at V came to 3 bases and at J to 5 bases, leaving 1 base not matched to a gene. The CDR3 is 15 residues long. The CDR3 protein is CASSQGLAGVDTQYF. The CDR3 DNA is TGCGCCAGCAGCCAGGGACTAGCGGGAGTAGATACGCAGTATTTT.

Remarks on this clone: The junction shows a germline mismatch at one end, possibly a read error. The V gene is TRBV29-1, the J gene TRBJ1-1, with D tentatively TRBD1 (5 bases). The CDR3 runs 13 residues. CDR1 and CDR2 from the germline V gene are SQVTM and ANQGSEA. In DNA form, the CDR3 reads TGCAGCGGGGGCGGGAGGAAGAACGCTGAAGCTTTCTTT. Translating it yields CSGGGRKNAEAFF.

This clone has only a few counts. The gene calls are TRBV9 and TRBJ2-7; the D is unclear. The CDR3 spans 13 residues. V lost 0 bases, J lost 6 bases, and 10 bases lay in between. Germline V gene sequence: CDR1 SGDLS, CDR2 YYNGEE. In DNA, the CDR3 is TGTGCCAGCAGCGTAGCCGGGTCCGGCGAGCAGTACTTC. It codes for CASSVAGSGEQYF.

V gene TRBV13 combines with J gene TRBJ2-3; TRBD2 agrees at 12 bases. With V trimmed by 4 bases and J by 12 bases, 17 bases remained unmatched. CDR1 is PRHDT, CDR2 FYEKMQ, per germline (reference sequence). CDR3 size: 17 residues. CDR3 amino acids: CASSSQRGLAGPNFQYF. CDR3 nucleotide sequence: TGTGCCAGCAGCTCCCAACGCGGACTAGCGGGACCCAACTTCCAGTATTTT.

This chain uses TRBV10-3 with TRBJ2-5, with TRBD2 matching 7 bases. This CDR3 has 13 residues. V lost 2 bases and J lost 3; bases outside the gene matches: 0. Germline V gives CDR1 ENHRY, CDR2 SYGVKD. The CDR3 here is CAISEGLEETQYF. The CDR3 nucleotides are TGTGCCATCAGTGAGGGACTAGAAGAGACCCAGTACTTC.

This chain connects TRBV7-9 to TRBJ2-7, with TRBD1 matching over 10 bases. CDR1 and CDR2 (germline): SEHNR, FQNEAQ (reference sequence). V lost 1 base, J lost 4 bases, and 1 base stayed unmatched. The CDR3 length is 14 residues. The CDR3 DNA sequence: TGTGCCAGCAGCTTAGGACAGGGGGCTTACGAGCAGTACTTC. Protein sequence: CASSLGQGAYEQYF. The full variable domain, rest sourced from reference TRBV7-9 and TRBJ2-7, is DTGVSQNPRHKITKRGQNVTFRCDPISEHNRLYWYRQTLGQGPEFLTYFQNEAQLEKSRLLSDRFSAERPKGSFSTLEIQRTEQGDSAMYLCASSLGQGAYEQYFGPGTRLTVT.

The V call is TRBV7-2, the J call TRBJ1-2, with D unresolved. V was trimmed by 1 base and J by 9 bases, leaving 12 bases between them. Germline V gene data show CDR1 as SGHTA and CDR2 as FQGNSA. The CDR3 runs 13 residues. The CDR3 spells CASSLDSGVSYTF. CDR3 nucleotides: TGTGCCAGCAGCTTAGATTCCGGGGTCAGCTACACCTTC.

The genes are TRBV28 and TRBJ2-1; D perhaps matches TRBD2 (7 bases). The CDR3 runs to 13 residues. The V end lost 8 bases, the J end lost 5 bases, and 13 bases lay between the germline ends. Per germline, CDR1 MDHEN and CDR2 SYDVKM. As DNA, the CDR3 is TGTGCCAGCGGGGGGGGCGGCCACAATGAGCAGTTCTTC. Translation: CASGGGGHNEQFF.

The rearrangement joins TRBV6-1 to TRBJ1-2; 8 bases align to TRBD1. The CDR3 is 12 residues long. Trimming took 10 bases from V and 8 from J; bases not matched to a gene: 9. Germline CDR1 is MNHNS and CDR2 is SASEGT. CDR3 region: CAIRGRDDGYTF. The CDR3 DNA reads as TGTGCCATCAGGGGGCGCGACGACGGCTACACCTTC.

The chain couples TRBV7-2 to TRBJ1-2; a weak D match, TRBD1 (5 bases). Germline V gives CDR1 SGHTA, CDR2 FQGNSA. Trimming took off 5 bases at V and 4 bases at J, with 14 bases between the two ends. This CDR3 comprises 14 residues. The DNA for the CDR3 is TGTGCCAGCAGCCAAAAGACAGAAACCTATGGCTACACCTTC. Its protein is CASSQKTETYGYTF.